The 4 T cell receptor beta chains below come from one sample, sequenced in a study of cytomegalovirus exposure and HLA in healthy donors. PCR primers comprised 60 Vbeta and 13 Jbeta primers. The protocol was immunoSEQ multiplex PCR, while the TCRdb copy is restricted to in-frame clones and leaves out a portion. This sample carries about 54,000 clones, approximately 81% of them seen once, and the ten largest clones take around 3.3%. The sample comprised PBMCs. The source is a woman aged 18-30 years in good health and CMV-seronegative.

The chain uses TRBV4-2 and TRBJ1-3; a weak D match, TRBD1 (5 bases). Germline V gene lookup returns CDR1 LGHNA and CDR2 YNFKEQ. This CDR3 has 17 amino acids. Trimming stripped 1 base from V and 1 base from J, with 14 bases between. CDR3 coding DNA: TGTGCCAGCAGCCAAGGGCAGGGAAGGCGGTCTGGAAACACCATATATTTT. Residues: CASSQGQGRRSGNTIYF.

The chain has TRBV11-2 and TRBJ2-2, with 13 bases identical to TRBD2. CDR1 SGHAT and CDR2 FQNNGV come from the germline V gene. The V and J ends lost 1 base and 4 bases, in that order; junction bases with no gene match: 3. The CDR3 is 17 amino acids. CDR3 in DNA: TGTGCCAGCAGCTTAGCCCGACTAGCGGGAGGCACCGGGGAGCTGTTTTTT. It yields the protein CASSLARLAGGTGELFF.

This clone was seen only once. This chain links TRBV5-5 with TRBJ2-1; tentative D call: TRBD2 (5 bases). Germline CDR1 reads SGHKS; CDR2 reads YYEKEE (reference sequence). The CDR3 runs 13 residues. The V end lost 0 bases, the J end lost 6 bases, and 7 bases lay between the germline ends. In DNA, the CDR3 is TGTGCCAGCAGCTTGGAGAGGGTCAATGAGCAGTTCTTC. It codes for CASSLERVNEQFF.

The CDR3 region is CASSRLIGRGTDTQYF. The CDR3, as DNA: TGTGCCAGCAGCCGTCTAATTGGGCGGGGGACAGATACGCAGTATTTT. The V gene is TRBV11-1, the J gene TRBJ2-3, with 7 bases matching TRBD2. This CDR3 comprises 16 residues. The germline gives CDR1 SGHAT, CDR2 FQDESV (reference sequence). With 5 bases clipped from V and 3 bases from J, the junction kept 11 bases outside the gene matches.